This T cell receptor beta chain came from a study of T cells after somatic rescue of genetic block. This CDR3 has 15 amino acids. Trimming cost V 6 bases and J 0 bases, with 12 bases left between them. CDR1 and CDR2 (germline): SGHTA, FQGNSA. TCRdb's copy holds only in-frame clones and misses some; the assay was immunoSEQ multiplex PCR. The data hold approximately 110,000 clones, with 80% to 95% observed a single time. The sequenced sample consisted of peripheral blood mononuclear cells (PBMCs). The V call is TRBV7-2, the J call TRBJ1-3; D ambiguous. The receptor comes from a woman aged 18-29 years. Here the CDR3 DNA reads TGTGCCAGCAGTTCAACTGGGTTCTCTGGAAACACCATATATTTT. Translated, it gives CASSSTGFSGNTIYF. Using reference TRBV7-2 and TRBJ1-3 for the parts outside the CDR3, the full variable domain is GAGVSQSPSNKVTEKGKDVELRCDPISGHTALYWYRQSLGQGLEFLIYFQGNSAPDKSGLPSDRFSAERTGGSVSTLTIQRTQQEDSAVYLCASSSTGFSGNTIYFGEGSWLTVV.